Listed below are T cell receptor beta chains from one sample, sequenced in a study of CD8+ T cells in alopecia areata. Only in-frame clones appear in the TCRdb table, and some are missing; sequencing was by immunoSEQ multiplex PCR. The sample includes roughly 98,000 clones, about 64% of them seen just once. Sample: CD8+ T cells sorted from blood, taken at week 4, from a patient treated with tofacitinib. All receptors derive from a human donor with alopecia areata. CDR3s include the opening cysteine and the closing phenylalanine or tryptophan. A D gene is named only where the DNA matches it firmly. Clone size appears in some rows only: once, few, many, or a class for an expanded clone.

TGTGCCTGGAGTGTAGGCCTAGTCACAGATACGCAGTATTTT,CAWSVGLVTDTQYF,TRBJ2-3,14,TRBV30,NA,NA
TGCGCCAGCAGCCTGGGGACAGGGGGAATAGTCACTGAAGCTTTCTTT,CASSLGTGGIVTEAFF,TRBJ1-1,16,TRBV5-1,NA,TRBD1
TGTGCCAGCAGCCGCCCGACAGGGAACCTTGAAGCTTTCTTT,CASSRPTGNLEAFF,TRBJ1-1,14,TRBV7-9,few,TRBD1
TGTGCCAGCAGCGGAGGACTAGCCCACAATGAGCAGTTCTTC,CASSGGLAHNEQFF,TRBJ2-1,14,TRBV9,few,TRBD2
TGTGCCAGCAGCACTCGGGACAGGGTGCCCACCGGGGAGCTGTTTTTT,CASSTRDRVPTGELFF,TRBJ2-2,16,TRBV28,NA,TRBD1
TGCGCCAGCAGCTGGACAGGGAATGAGCAGTTCTTC,CASSWTGNEQFF,TRBJ2-1,12,TRBV5-1,once,TRBD1
TGTGCCAGCAGCCTGGGGGTAGTAGCCTCCTACGAGCAGTACTTC,CASSLGVVASYEQYF,TRBJ2-7,15,TRBV7-8,once,NA
TGTGCCAGCGGTGACGGGGGACGCAATCAGCCCCAGCATTTT,CASGDGGRNQPQHF,TRBJ1-5,14,TRBV6-5,NA,NA
TGTGCCAGCAGCCCAACCGGACAGGGGGCCTACGAGCAGTACTTC,CASSPTGQGAYEQYF,TRBJ2-7,15,TRBV9,once,TRBD1
TGTGCCAGCAGCTACGGACGGAAAGAGACCCAGTACTTC,CASSYGRKETQYF,TRBJ2-5,13,TRBV27,NA,NA
TGTGCCAGCACCCTCGACGGGACAACACTGGGGGAAGCTTTCTTT,CASTLDGTTLGEAFF,TRBJ1-1,15,TRBV6-5,few,NA
TGTGCCAGCAGCCCTAGCGTAGCGGGACGGTACTACGAGCAGTACTTC,CASSPSVAGRYYEQYF,TRBJ2-7,16,TRBV7-9,NA,TRBD2
TGTGCCAGCAGTTATAGGGGTCCCGCGGATGAGCAGTTCTTC,CASSYRGPADEQFF,TRBJ2-1,14,TRBV6-5,NA,NA
TGCAGCGTTGTGGGGGTCGGTGGGAGCTTCACTGAAGCTTTCTTT,CSVVGVGGSFTEAFF,TRBJ1-1,15,TRBV29-1,NA,NA
TGTGCCATCAGTGAGGGCGACAGGGGCAATCAGCCCCAGCATTTT,CAISEGDRGNQPQHF,TRBJ1-5,15,TRBV10-3,NA,TRBD1
TGTGCCAGCAGCTTAGGCGCTTGGGGACAGGGGGTTTACGAGCAGTACTTC,CASSLGAWGQGVYEQYF,TRBJ2-7,17,TRBV7-6,NA,TRBD1
TGTGCCAGCAGCCTCCGGACAGACATTGGGGGCTACACCTTC,CASSLRTDIGGYTF,TRBJ1-2,14,TRBV9,NA,NA
TGTGCCAGCTCTCCGGGACAGGGGATCGACGAGCAGTACTTC,CASSPGQGIDEQYF,TRBJ2-7,14,TRBV18,NA,TRBD1
TGTGCCAGCAGTCAGACAGAGAACACTGAAGCTTTCTTT,CASSQTENTEAFF,TRBJ1-1,13,TRBV7-6,NA,NA
TGCGCCAGCAGCGGCGCAACAGGGCCGAACACTGAAGCTTTCTTT,CASSGATGPNTEAFF,TRBJ1-1,15,TRBV5-1,NA,NA
TGCGCCAGCAGCCAAGCTCCAGAAACCTACGAGCAGTACTTC,CASSQAPETYEQYF,TRBJ2-7,14,TRBV4-1,NA,NA
TGTGCCAGCAGGTTGACAGGGGGAGGTGGAAAACTGTTTTTT,CASRLTGGGGKLFF,TRBJ1-4,14,TRBV27,few,TRBD1
TGTGCCTGGGGGAGCGGTTTCGGTGTATTTTCGGAGACCCAGTACTTC,CAWGSGFGVFSETQYF,TRBJ2-5,16,TRBV30,once,NA
TGTGCCTGGAGTGTCGCTAGTTCCTACGAGCAGTACTTC,CAWSVASSYEQYF,TRBJ2-7,13,TRBV30,NA,NA
TGTGCCATCAGTGAGTCGGGACAGGGACACGAGCAGTACTTC,CAISESGQGHEQYF,TRBJ2-7,14,TRBV10-3,NA,TRBD1
TGTGCCAGCAGTTTCGGACGCAGCACCGGGGAGCTGTTTTTT,CASSFGRSTGELFF,TRBJ2-2,14,TRBV27,NA,NA
TGTGCCAGCAGCATCGACAGGGCCAACACTGAAGCTTTCTTT,CASSIDRANTEAFF,TRBJ1-1,14,TRBV11-3,NA,TRBD1
TGTGCCACCAGCCGGGGCATACAAGAGACCCAGTACTTC,CATSRGIQETQYF,TRBJ2-5,13,TRBV15,few,NA
TGCGCCAGCAGCTGGGGTCACTCCTACGAGCAGTACTTC,CASSWGHSYEQYF,TRBJ2-7,13,TRBV5-1,few,NA
TGTGCCAGCAGCTTGGTGATGGGGGTCACTGAAGCTTTCTTT,CASSLVMGVTEAFF,TRBJ1-1,14,TRBV7-9,NA,NA
TGTGCCAGCAGTGAAGCCGATAGAATTGAAGCTTTCTTT,CASSEADRIEAFF,TRBJ1-1,13,TRBV2,NA,NA
TGTGCCTGGAGTGTACGACAGCTCTATGGCTACACCTTC,CAWSVRQLYGYTF,TRBJ1-2,13,TRBV30,NA,NA
TGTGCCAGCAGTGACGTTCGGACAGGCAATGAGCAGTTCTTC,CASSDVRTGNEQFF,TRBJ2-1,14,TRBV2,NA,TRBD1
TGTGCCAGCAGCACCATCTCAGGACAGCCCCAGCATTTT,CASSTISGQPQHF,TRBJ1-5,13,TRBV7-9,NA,NA
TGTGCCAGCAGTTACTCGGTCGAAGATGAGCAGTTCTTC,CASSYSVEDEQFF,TRBJ2-1,13,TRBV6-5,few,NA
TGTGCCAGCAGTTTGGTGGTCGGCTACGAGCAGTACTTC,CASSLVVGYEQYF,TRBJ2-7,13,TRBV27,NA,NA
TGTGCCTGGAGTTCAGGGGGTGGCTACGAGCAGTACTTC,CAWSSGGGYEQYF,TRBJ2-7,13,TRBV30,NA,TRBD1
TGTGCCAGCAGCTTAGCGCAAGCGGGGTCCCGGACCGGGGAGCTGTTTTTT,CASSLAQAGSRTGELFF,TRBJ2-2,17,TRBV7-9,few,TRBD2
TGTGCCAGCTCACCACCGGGACTAGCGGTTCCCTACGAGCAGTACTTC,CASSPPGLAVPYEQYF,TRBJ2-7,16,TRBV18,NA,TRBD2
TGTGCCAGCTCACCGGACAGCAACATGAACACTGAAGCTTTCTTT,CASSPDSNMNTEAFF,TRBJ1-1,15,TRBV18,once,NA
TGTGCCAGCAGCGCCGGACTAGCGGGAGACCTGAATACGCAGTATTTT,CASSAGLAGDLNTQYF,TRBJ2-3,16,TRBV9,NA,TRBD2
TGTGCCAGCAGCTTAGCCCTTCGGACGGAGGGAGGCACTGAAGCTTTCTTT,CASSLALRTEGGTEAFF,TRBJ1-1,17,TRBV7-8,NA,NA
TGCAGCGTTGAAGACGTACCCAGTGGAGCGGGGGACACAGATACGCAGTATTTT,CSVEDVPSGAGDTDTQYF,TRBJ2-3,18,TRBV29-1,NA,TRBD2
TGCAGCGTTGTTCTCGGGACAGGGGACTATGGCTACACCTTC,CSVVLGTGDYGYTF,TRBJ1-2,14,TRBV29-1,NA,TRBD1
TGCGCCAGCAGCCAAGATCGGGAGACCCAGTACTTC,CASSQDRETQYF,TRBJ2-5,12,TRBV4-3,NA,NA
TGCGCCAGCAGCCACGCTCCCGGGGGGAACACTGAAGCTTTCTTT,CASSHAPGGNTEAFF,TRBJ1-1,15,TRBV4-1,NA,NA
TGTGCCAGCAGCGCACTCGGCGGGGGCACAGATACGCAGTATTTT,CASSALGGGTDTQYF,TRBJ2-3,15,TRBV7-2,NA,NA